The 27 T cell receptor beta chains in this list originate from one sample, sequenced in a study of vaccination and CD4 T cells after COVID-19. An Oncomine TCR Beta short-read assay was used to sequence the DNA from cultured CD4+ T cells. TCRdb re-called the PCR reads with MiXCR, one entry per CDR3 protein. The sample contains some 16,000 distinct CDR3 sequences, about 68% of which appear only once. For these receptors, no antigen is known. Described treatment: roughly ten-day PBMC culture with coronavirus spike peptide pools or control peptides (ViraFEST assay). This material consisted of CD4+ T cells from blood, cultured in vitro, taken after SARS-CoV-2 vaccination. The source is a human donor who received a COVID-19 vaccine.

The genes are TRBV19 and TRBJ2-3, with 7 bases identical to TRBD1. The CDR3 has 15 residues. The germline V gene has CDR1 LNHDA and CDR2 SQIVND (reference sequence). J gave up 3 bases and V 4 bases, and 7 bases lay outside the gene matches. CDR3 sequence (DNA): TGTGCCAGTAGTACGAGACAGGGTCGTACAGATACGCAGTATTTT. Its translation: CASSTRQGRTDTQYF.

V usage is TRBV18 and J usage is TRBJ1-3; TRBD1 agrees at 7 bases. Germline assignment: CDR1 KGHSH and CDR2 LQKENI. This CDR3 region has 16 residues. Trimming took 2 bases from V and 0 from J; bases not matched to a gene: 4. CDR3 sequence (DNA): TGTGCCAGCTCACCAAGGGACAGCTACTCTGGAAACACCATATATTTT. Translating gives CASSPRDSYSGNTIYF.

The CDR3 loop reads CASSFLPGQGSQPQHF. The CDR3 coding sequence is TGTGCCAGCAGTTTTCTTCCGGGACAGGGATCTCAGCCCCAGCATTTT. The V gene is TRBV6-2 or TRBV6-3, the J gene TRBJ1-5, with 9 nucleotides matching TRBD1. This CDR3 has 16 residues. Per germline, CDR1 MNHEY and CDR2 SVGEGT. With V trimmed by 4 bases and J by 6 bases, 10 bases remained unmatched.

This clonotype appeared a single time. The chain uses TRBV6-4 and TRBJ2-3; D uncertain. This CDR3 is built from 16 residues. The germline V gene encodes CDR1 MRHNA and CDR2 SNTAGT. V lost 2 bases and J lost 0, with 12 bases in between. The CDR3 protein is CASSDPRRRSTDTQYF. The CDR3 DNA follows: TGTGCCAGCAGTGACCCCCGGCGGCGCAGCACAGATACGCAGTATTTT.

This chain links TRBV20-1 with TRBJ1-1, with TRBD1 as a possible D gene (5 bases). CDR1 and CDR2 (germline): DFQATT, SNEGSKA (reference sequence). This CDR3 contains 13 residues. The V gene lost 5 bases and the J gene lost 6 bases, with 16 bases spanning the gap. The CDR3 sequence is CSAATPGGAEAFF. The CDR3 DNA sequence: TGCAGTGCTGCTACTCCAGGAGGGGCTGAAGCTTTCTTT.

The CDR3 sequence is CSARDPWQGAYEQYF. The CDR3 DNA sequence: TGCAGTGCTAGAGATCCTTGGCAGGGGGCTTACGAGCAGTACTTC. This chain links TRBV20-1 with TRBJ2-7; 8 nucleotides align to TRBD1. The germline V gene has CDR1 DFQATT and CDR2 SNEGSKA (reference sequence). The CDR3 extends over 15 amino acids. V was pared by 0 bases and J by 4 bases, with 8 bases of the junction left unmatched.

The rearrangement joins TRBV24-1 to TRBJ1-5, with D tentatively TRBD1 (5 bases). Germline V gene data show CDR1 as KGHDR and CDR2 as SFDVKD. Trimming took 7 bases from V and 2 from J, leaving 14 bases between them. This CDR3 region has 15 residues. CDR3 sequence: CATRDRGGGNQPQHF. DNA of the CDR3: TGTGCCACCAGAGACAGAGGAGGTGGCAATCAGCCCCAGCATTTT.

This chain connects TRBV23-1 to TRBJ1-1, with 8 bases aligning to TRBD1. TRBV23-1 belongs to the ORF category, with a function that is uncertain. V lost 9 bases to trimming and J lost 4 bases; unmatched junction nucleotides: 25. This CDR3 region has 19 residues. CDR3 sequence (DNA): TGCGCCAGTCCACCGCACAGGGGGAAAAGTGAACGGTCGGTCACTGAAGCTTTCTTT. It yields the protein CASPPHRGKSERSVTEAFF.

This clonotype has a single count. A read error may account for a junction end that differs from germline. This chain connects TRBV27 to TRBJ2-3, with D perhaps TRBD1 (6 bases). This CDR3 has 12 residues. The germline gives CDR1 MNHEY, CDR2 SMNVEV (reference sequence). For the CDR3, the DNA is TGTGCCTGCAGTTGGGGACACGGGGCGCAGTATTTT. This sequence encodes CACSWGHGAQYF.

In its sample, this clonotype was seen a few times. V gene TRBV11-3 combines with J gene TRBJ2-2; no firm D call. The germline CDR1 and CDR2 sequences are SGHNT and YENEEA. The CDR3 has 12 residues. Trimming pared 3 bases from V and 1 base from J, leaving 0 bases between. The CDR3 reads CASSLNTGELFF. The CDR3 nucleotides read TGTGCCAGCAGCTTGAACACCGGGGAGCTGTTTTTT.

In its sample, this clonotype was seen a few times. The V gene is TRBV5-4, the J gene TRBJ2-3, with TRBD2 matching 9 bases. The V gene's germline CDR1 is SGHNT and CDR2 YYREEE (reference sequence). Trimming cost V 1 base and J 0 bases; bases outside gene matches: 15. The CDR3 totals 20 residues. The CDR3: CASSLPGLAGGNPSTDTQYF. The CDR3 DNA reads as TGTGCCAGCAGCTTGCCCGGCCTGGCGGGGGGGAATCCTAGCACAGATACGCAGTATTTT. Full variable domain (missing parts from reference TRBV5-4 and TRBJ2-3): ETGVTQSPTHLIKTRGQQVTLRCSSQSGHNTVSWYQQALGQGPQFIFQYYREEENGRGNFPPRFSGLQFPNYSSELNVNALELDDSALYLCASSLPGLAGGNPSTDTQYFGPGTRLTVL.

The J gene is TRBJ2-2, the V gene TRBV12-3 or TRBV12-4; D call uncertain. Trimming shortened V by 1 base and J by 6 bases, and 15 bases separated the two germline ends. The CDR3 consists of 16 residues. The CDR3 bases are TGTGCCAGCAGTTTAGTAAGGGTAGGGTTAGCCGGGGAGCTGTTTTTT. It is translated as CASSLVRVGLAGELFF.

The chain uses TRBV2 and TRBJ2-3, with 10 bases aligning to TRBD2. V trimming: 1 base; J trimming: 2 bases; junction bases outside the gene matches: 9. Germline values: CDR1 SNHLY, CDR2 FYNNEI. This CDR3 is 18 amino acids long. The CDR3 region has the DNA TGTGCCAGCAGTGAAGGTCGGCTAGCGGGGGCCAACACAGATACGCAGTATTTT. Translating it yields CASSEGRLAGANTDTQYF.

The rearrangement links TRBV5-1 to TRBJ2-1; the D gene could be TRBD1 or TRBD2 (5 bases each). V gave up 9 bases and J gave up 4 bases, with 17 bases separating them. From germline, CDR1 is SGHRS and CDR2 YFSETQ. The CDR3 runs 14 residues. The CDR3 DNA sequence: TGCGCCACCGCCCCGGGACGGGTATACAATGAGCAGTTCTTC. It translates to CATAPGRVYNEQFF.

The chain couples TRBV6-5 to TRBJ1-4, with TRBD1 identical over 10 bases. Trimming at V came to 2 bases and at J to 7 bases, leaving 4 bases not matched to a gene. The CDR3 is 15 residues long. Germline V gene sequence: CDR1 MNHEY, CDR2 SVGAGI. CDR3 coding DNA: TGTGCCAGCAGTTACCGCGGACAGGGGGTTGAAAAACTGTTTTTT. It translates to CASSYRGQGVEKLFF.

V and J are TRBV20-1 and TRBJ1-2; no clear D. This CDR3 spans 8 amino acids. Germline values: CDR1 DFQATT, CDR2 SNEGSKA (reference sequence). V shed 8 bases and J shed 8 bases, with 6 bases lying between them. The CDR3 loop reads CSPKGYTF. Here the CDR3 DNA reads TGCAGTCCTAAAGGCTACACCTTC.

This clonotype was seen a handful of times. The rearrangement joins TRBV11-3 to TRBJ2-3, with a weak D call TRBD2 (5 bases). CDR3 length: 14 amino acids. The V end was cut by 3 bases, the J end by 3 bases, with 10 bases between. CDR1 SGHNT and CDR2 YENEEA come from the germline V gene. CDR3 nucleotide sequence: TGTGCCAGCAGCTTGGCTAGCAGGACAGATACGCAGTATTTT. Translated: CASSLASRTDTQYF. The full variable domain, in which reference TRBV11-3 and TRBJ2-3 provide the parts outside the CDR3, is EAGVVQSPRYKIIEKKQPVAFWCNPISGHNTLYWYLQNLGQGPELLIRYENEEAVDDSQLPKDRFSAERLKGVDSTLKIQPAELGDSAVYLCASSLASRTDTQYFGPGTRLTVL.

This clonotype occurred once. CDR3 amino acids: CSARDSGLAGGEQFF. For the CDR3, the DNA is TGCAGTGCTAGAGATTCGGGACTAGCGGGGGGAGAGCAGTTCTTC. V usage is TRBV20-1 and J usage is TRBJ2-1, with 15 bases aligning to TRBD2. CDR3 size: 15 residues. The V segment lost 0 bases and the J segment 10 bases; nucleotides outside the gene matches: 4. Germline V gene data show CDR1 as DFQATT and CDR2 as SNEGSKA (reference sequence).

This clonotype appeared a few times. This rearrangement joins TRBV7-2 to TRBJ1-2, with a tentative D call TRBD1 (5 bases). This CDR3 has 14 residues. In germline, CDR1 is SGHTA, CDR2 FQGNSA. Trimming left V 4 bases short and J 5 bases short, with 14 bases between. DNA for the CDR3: TGTGCCAGCAGCTCCCCCCAGGGTCTATATGGCTACACCTTC. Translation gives CASSSPQGLYGYTF.

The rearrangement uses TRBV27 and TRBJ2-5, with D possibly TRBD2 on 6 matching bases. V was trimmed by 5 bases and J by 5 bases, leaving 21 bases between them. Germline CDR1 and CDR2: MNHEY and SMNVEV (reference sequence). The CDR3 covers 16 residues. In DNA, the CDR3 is TGTGCCAGCAGTCTAGGGGCGGTAGGACTATCGGAGACCCAGTACTTC. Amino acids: CASSLGAVGLSETQYF.

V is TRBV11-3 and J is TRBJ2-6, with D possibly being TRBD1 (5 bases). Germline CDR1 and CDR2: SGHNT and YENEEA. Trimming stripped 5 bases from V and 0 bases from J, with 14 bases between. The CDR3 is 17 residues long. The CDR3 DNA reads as TGTGCCAGCAGCCCACGCGTGACAGTCTCTGGGGCCAACGTCCTGACTTTC. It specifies CASSPRVTVSGANVLTF.

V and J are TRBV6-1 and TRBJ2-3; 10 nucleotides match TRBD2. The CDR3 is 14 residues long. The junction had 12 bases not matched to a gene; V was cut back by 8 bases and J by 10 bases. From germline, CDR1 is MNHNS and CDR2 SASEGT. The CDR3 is CASVVGAGGRPQYF. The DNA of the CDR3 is TGTGCCAGCGTCGTGGGAGCGGGGGGGCGCCCGCAGTATTTT.

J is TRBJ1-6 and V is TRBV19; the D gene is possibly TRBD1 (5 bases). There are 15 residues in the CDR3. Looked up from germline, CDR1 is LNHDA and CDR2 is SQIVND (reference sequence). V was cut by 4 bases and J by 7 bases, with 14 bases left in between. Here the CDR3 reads CASSKVAGSNSPLHF. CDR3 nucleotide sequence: TGTGCCAGTAGTAAGGTAGCAGGGTCCAATTCACCCCTCCACTTT.

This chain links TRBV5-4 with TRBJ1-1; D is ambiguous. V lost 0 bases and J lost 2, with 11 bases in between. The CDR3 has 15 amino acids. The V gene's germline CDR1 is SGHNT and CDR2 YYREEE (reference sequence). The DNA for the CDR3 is TGTGCCAGCAGCTTGGGGTGGGGAGCTAACACTGAAGCTTTCTTT. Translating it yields CASSLGWGANTEAFF.

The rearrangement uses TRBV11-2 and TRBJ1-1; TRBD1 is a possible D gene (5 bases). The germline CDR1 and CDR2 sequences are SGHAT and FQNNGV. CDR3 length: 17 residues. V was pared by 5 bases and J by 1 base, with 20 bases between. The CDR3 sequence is CASSPPIWGYSNTEAFF. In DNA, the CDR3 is TGTGCCAGCAGCCCGCCGATTTGGGGGTATTCGAACACTGAAGCTTTCTTT.

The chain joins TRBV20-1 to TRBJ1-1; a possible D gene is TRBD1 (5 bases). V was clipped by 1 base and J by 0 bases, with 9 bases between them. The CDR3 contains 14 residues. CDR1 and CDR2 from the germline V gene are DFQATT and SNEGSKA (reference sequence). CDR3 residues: CSARGGMVNTEAFF. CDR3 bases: TGCAGTGCTAGAGGGGGGATGGTGAACACTGAAGCTTTCTTT.

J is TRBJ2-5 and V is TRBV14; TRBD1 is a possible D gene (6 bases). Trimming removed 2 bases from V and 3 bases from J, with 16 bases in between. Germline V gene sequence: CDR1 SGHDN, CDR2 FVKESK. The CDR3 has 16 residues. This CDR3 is CASSQTGGHPKETQYF. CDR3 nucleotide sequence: TGTGCCAGCAGCCAAACTGGGGGACATCCTAAAGAGACCCAGTACTTC.